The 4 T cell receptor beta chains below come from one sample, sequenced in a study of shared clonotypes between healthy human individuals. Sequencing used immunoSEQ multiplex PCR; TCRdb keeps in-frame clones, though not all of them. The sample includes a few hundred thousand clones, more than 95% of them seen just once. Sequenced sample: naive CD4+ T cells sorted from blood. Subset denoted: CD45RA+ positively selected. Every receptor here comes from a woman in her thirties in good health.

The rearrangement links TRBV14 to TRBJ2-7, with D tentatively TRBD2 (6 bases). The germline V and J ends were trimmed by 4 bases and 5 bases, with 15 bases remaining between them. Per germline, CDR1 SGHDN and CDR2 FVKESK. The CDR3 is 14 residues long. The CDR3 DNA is TGTGCCAGCAGCCGACTAGATATTAAGGACGAGCAGTACTTC. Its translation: CASSRLDIKDEQYF.

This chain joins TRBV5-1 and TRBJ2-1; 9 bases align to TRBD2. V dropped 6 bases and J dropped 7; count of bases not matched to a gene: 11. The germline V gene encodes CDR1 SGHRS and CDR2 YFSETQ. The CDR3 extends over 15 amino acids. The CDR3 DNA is TGCGCCAGCACCCTCATAGCGGGAGTTGATAATGAGCAGTTCTTC. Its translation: CASTLIAGVDNEQFF.

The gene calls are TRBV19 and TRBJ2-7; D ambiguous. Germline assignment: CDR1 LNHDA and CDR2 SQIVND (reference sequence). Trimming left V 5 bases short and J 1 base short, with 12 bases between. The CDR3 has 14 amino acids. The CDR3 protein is CASSSVTDSYEQYF. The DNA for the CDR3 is TGTGCCAGTAGTTCCGTTACAGATTCCTACGAGCAGTACTTC.

The DNA of the CDR3 is TGTGCCAGCAGTTTGGGCCAGGGGGTAATGGATGAGCAGTTCTTC. Translation gives CASSLGQGVMDEQFF. V usage is TRBV28 and J usage is TRBJ2-1; 7 bases match TRBD1. Looked up from germline, CDR1 is MDHEN and CDR2 is SYDVKM. This CDR3 region has 15 residues. J lost 8 bases, V lost 3 bases, and 10 bases had no gene match.